Given below is one TCR beta chain in context. The target antigen is unknown. TCRdb's copy holds only in-frame clones and misses some; the assay was immunoSEQ multiplex PCR. This repertoire shows roughly 45,000 clones, around 78% found once; its top ten account for more than 10%. The CDR3 is made up of 15 amino acids. The trim removed 3 bases at V and 10 bases at J, leaving 9 bases unmatched. Germline V gives CDR1 WSHSY, CDR2 SAAADI. The data were taken from a study of vaccination effects on CD4 cells after COVID-19. General study points: A shortage of convalescent patients and an absence of early post-infection timepoints characterized the study.

Viral peptide pools were used in the ViraFEST assay to expand antigen-specific CD4+ T cells, and sequencing came afterward. The authors isolated CD4+ T cells after nine to eleven days of culture. The study found no prior SARS-CoV-2 infection in the vaccine recipients, who tested negative for nucleocapsid antibodies. Sample: CD4+ T cells from PBMCs cultured with SARS-CoV-2 spike peptides, taken before COVID-19 vaccination. The chain combines TRBV10-2 with TRBJ2-1; 10 bases match TRBD2. This clonotype originated in a human donor who received a COVID-19 vaccine. The CDR3 loop reads CASSDVSGGAREQFF. The CDR3 coding sequence is TGCGCCAGCAGTGATGTAAGCGGGGGGGCCCGGGAGCAGTTCTTC.